A single sample is the source of the 19 T cell receptor beta chains below, sequenced in a study of Graves' ophthalmopathy and Graves' hyperthyroidism. Transcripts of RNA were the source for amplifying TCR beta CDR3 regions. An opening RT-PCR round employed HTBI primers and preceded a second-round multiplex PCR. TCRdb processed the multiplex PCR reads anew with MiXCR; each CDR3 protein has one entry. The repertoire consists of around 520,000 distinct CDR3 sequences, with 35% to 40% occurring once and the leading ten covering about 4%. The material sequenced was peripheral blood or thyroid tissue (not recorded which). The receptors come from an adult man with Graves' hyperthyroidism.

The chain couples TRBV7-8 to TRBJ2-7; 10 positions match TRBD2. The DNA end is a closer match to TRBJ2-1, so the J assignment may be wrong. The CDR3 runs to 17 residues. CDR1 and CDR2 (germline): SGHVS, FQNEAQ. This chain's CDR3 is CASSQSRGASGSDEQFF. The CDR3 DNA sequence: TGTGCCAGCAGTCAAAGCAGAGGGGCTAGCGGGAGCGATGAGCAGTTCTTC.

The chain has TRBV3-1 and TRBJ2-7; 7 nucleotides match TRBD1. Trimming cost V 6 bases and J 6 bases; bases outside gene matches: 14. Germline V gene sequence: CDR1 LGHDT, CDR2 YNNKEL (reference sequence). The CDR3 consists of 15 residues. The CDR3, as DNA: TGTGCCAGCAGTCGAACCTTGGGACAGTCTGGCGAGCAGTACTTC. Translated, it gives CASSRTLGQSGEQYF.

This clonotype came up many times. Written as DNA, the CDR3 is TGTGCCAGCAGTTACGGGGGGGACTCCTACGAGCAGTACTTC. It translates to CASSYGGDSYEQYF. This sequence joins TRBV6-5 and TRBJ2-7, with 7 bases fitting TRBD2. There are 14 residues in the CDR3. J lost 0 bases, V lost 2 bases, and 1 base had no gene match. Germline V gene lookup returns CDR1 MNHEY and CDR2 SVGAGI.

This clonotype appeared many times. The chain's CDR3 is CASSQDWGNGELFF. The DNA of the CDR3 is TGTGCCAGCAGCCAAGATTGGGGTAACGGGGAGCTGTTTTTT. V and J are TRBV4-2 and TRBJ2-2; D not certain. V lost 0 bases, J lost 7 bases, and 9 bases lay in between. Germline V gene data show CDR1 as LGHNA and CDR2 as YNFKEQ. This CDR3 is 14 amino acids long.

The table lists this clonotype with a count of one. The chain combines TRBV7-9 with TRBJ2-3, with unresolved D. This CDR3 contains 14 residues. Germline V gives CDR1 SEHNR, CDR2 FQNEAQ (reference sequence). Trimming left V 5 bases short and J 0 bases short, with 9 bases between. CDR3 DNA sequence: TGTGCCAGCAGCGTGACGTCTAGCACAGATACGCAGTATTTT. Translating gives CASSVTSSTDTQYF.

CDR3 in DNA: TGTGCCAGTACCACCCGGGGACGAGCAGACTTCATCGGGGAGCTGTTTTTT. It codes for CASTTRGRADFIGELFF. The chain links TRBV19 to TRBJ2-2, with D perhaps given as TRBD1 or TRBD2 (5 bases each). CDR1 and CDR2 from the germline V gene are LNHDA and SQIVND (reference sequence). V lost 7 bases and J lost 7, with 25 bases in between. The CDR3 totals 17 residues.

In its sample, this clonotype was seen many times. The rearrangement joins TRBV29-1 to TRBJ1-1, with a tentative D call TRBD1 (5 bases). Germline V lookup: CDR1 SQVTM, CDR2 ANQGSEA. Trimming left V 7 bases short and J 8 bases short, with 20 bases between. CDR3 size: 13 residues. In DNA form, the CDR3 reads TGCAGCGCCATCAAATTAGATGGGGGAGAAGCTTTCTTT. It yields the protein CSAIKLDGGEAFF. Together with reference TRBV29-1 and TRBJ1-1, the CDR3 gives the full variable domain: SAVISQKPSRDICQRGTSLTIQCQVDSQVTMMFWYRQQPGQSLTLIATANQGSEATYESGFVIDKFPISRPNLTFSTLTVSNMSPEDSSIYLCSAIKLDGGEAFFGQGTRLTVV.

This sequence joins TRBV7-2 and TRBJ2-3; D might be TRBD1 (6 bases). This CDR3 spans 13 amino acids. Trimming took off 4 bases at V and 8 bases at J, with 13 bases between the two ends. The germline V gene encodes CDR1 SGHTA and CDR2 FQGNSA. The CDR3 loop is CASSSTDRITQYF. The CDR3 DNA sequence: TGTGCCAGCAGCTCAACCGACAGGATTACGCAGTATTTT.

This clonotype was recorded once. The chain links TRBV19 to TRBJ2-7; possibly TRBD2 for D (5 bases). With 9 bases removed from V and 7 bases from J, the gap between germline ends came to 25 bases. The CDR3 extends over 15 amino acids. CDR1 is LNHDA and CDR2 is SQIVND in the germline V gene (reference sequence). The CDR3 region has the DNA TGTGCCAGCTCACTAGGACCGGCGCTTGGCGGGGAGCAGTACTTC. Translating it yields CASSLGPALGGEQYF.

This clonotype came up many times. The V call is TRBV5-4, the J call TRBJ2-7; 8 bases agree with TRBD1. Germline V gene data show CDR1 as SGHNT and CDR2 as YYREEE (reference sequence). V lost 3 bases, J lost 6 bases, and 11 bases stayed unmatched. The CDR3 sequence is 15 residues long. The CDR3 DNA sequence: TGTGCCAGCAGCTGGCAGGGGGCGCAGGGTCCCGAGCAGTACTTC. Residues: CASSWQGAQGPEQYF.

To note about this clonotype: Compared with germline, one end of the junction differs, possibly owing to a read error. CDR3 sequence (DNA): TGTGCCAGCAGCCCGACGGGGGGCTCTGGCAAGCAGCCCCAGCATTTT. This codes for CASSPTGGSGKQPQHF. The chain recombines TRBV2 with TRBJ1-5; tentative D call: TRBD1 (6 bases). Germline-derived CDR1 and CDR2 are SNHLY and FYNNEI. There are 16 residues in the CDR3.

This clonotype was recorded only once. The V gene is TRBV7-9, the J gene TRBJ1-2; D perhaps matches TRBD1 (5 bases). The V end was cut by 5 bases, the J end by 1 base, with 11 bases between. Germline CDR1 SEHNR, CDR2 FQNEAQ (reference sequence). This CDR3 spans 14 amino acids. The CDR3 sequence is CASSSGGNNYGYTF. Written as DNA, the CDR3 is TGTGCCAGCAGCAGCGGGGGGAATAACTATGGCTACACCTTC.

This clonotype was detected a few times. V gene TRBV2 combines with J gene TRBJ1-6; D uncertain. CDR1 SNHLY and CDR2 FYNNEI come from the germline V gene. The V and J ends lost 5 bases and 6 bases respectively, with 17 bases between them. CDR3 length: 16 residues. Here the CDR3 DNA reads TGTGCCAGCAGTCCCGAAAGCCCGACTACTAATTCACCCCTCCACTTT. This sequence encodes CASSPESPTTNSPLHF.

This rearrangement joins TRBV20-1 to TRBJ1-2; D not resolved. This CDR3 is 12 amino acids long. Per the germline V gene, CDR1 is DFQATT and CDR2 is SNEGSKA (reference sequence). CDR3 sequence: CSGGPLNYGYTF. Written as DNA, the CDR3 is TGCAGCGGAGGACCGCTGAACTATGGCTACACCTTC.

This clonotype was counted many times. This rearrangement joins TRBV5-1 to TRBJ1-6; possible D gene TRBD1, 6 bases. This CDR3 has 15 residues. Per germline, CDR1 SGHRS and CDR2 YFSETQ. Deletions cut 0 bases from V and 6 bases from J, with 10 bases between. The CDR3 here is CASSLGIGGNSPLHF. For the CDR3, the DNA is TGCGCCAGCAGCTTGGGGATAGGGGGTAATTCACCCCTCCACTTT.

The table lists this clonotype with a count of one. The chain employs TRBV6-6 and TRBJ1-5; D is perhaps TRBD1 (5 bases). The CDR3 contains 16 residues. Germline CDR1 and CDR2: MNHNY and SVGAGI (reference sequence). Trimming cost V 5 bases and J 2 bases, with 16 bases left between them. DNA of the CDR3: TGTGCCAGCAGTGCCGAGGGACCCAAAGGCAATCAGCCCCAGCATTTT. Protein product: CASSAEGPKGNQPQHF.

Many counts were recorded for this clonotype. The chain uses TRBV11-3 and TRBJ2-2, with TRBD2 matching over 13 bases. The J segment lost 5 bases and the V segment lost 6 bases, leaving 9 bases of the junction unmatched. CDR3 length: 17 amino acids. Per germline, CDR1 SGHNT and CDR2 YENEEA. CDR3 amino acids: CASSRGLAGVTTGELFF. CDR3 coding DNA: TGTGCCAGCAGTAGAGGACTAGCGGGAGTCACAACCGGGGAGCTGTTTTTT. Full variable domain (missing parts from reference TRBV11-3 and TRBJ2-2): EAGVVQSPRYKIIEKKQPVAFWCNPISGHNTLYWYLQNLGQGPELLIRYENEEAVDDSQLPKDRFSAERLKGVDSTLKIQPAELGDSAVYLCASSRGLAGVTTGELFFGEGSRLTVL.

The V and J genes are TRBV7-9 and TRBJ2-2; D may correspond to TRBD1 or TRBD2 (7 bases each). This CDR3 spans 18 amino acids. Trimming removed 0 bases at V and 3 bases at J, with 17 bases between. Germline CDR1 is SEHNR and CDR2 is FQNEAQ (reference sequence). This CDR3 is CASSLAPGGGGYTGELFF. The CDR3 DNA sequence: TGTGCCAGCAGCTTAGCGCCAGGGGGGGGCGGTTACACCGGGGAGCTGTTTTTT.

Many counts were recorded for this clonotype. The chain carries TRBV5-5 and TRBJ1-6; D is undetermined. CDR3 length equals 16 residues. Germline CDR1 and CDR2: SGHKS and YYEKEE (reference sequence). With 3 bases removed from V and 7 bases from J, the gap between germline ends came to 17 bases. CDR3 DNA sequence: TGTGCCAGCAGCTGGACCTCGAGGCGGGAAAATTCACCCCTCCACTTT. Translating it yields CASSWTSRRENSPLHF. The full variable domain, its missing parts supplied by reference TRBV5-5 and TRBJ1-6, is DAGVTQSPTHLIKTRGQQVTLRCSPISGHKSVSWYQQVLGQGPQFIFQYYEKEERGRGNFPDRFSARQFPNYSSELNVNALLLGDSALYLCASSWTSRRENSPLHFGNGTRLTVT.